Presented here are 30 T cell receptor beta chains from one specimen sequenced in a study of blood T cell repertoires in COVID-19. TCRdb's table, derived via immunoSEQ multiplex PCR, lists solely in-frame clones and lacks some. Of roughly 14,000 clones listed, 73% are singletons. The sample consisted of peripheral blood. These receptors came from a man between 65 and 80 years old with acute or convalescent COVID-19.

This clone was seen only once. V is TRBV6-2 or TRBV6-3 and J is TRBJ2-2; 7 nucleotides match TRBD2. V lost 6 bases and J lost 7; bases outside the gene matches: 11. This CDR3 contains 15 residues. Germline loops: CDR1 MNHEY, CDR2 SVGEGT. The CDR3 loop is CASSSRTRFVGELFF. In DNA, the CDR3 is TGTGCCAGCAGCTCCCGGACTAGGTTCGTCGGGGAGCTGTTTTTT.

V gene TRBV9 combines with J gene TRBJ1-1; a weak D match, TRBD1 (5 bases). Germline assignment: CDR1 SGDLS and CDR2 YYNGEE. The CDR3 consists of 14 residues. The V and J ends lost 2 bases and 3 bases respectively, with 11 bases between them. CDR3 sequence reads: CASSVRQGDTEAFF. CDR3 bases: TGTGCCAGCAGCGTCCGCCAGGGTGACACTGAAGCTTTCTTT.

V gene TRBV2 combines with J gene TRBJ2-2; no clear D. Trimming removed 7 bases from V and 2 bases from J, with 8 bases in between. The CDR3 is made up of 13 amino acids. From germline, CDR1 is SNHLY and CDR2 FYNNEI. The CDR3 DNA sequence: TGTGCCAGCACCCTGAGCAACACCGGGGAGCTGTTTTTT. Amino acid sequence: CASTLSNTGELFF.

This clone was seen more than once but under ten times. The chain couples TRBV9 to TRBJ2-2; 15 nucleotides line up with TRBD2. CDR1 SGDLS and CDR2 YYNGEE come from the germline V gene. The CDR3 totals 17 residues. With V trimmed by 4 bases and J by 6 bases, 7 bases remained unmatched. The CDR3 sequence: CASSPSGLAGGSGELFF. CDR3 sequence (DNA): TGTGCCAGCAGCCCCTCGGGACTAGCGGGAGGATCCGGGGAGCTGTTTTTT. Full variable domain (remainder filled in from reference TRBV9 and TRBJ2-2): DSGVTQTPKHLITATGQRVTLRCSPRSGDLSVYWYQQSLDQGLQFLIQYYNGEERAKGNILERFSAQQFPDLHSELNLSSLELGDSALYFCASSPSGLAGGSGELFFGEGSRLTVL.

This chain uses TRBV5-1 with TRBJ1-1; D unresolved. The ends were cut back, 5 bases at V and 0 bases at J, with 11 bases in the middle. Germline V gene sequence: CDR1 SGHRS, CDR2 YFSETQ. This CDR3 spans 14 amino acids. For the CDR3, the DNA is TGCGCCAGCAGGGGCGACGGGATGAACACTGAAGCTTTCTTT. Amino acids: CASRGDGMNTEAFF. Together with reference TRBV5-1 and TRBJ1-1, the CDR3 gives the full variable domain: KAGVTQTPRYLIKTRGQQVTLSCSPISGHRSVSWYQQTPGQGLQFLFEYFSETQRNKGNFPGRFSGRQFSNSRSEMNVSTLELGDSALYLCASRGDGMNTEAFFGQGTRLTVV.

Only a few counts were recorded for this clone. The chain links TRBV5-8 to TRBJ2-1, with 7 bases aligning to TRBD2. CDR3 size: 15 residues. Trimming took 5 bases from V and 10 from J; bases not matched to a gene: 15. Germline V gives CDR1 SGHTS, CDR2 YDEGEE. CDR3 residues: CASRKGRVGGEEQFF. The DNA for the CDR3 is TGTGCCAGCAGAAAGGGGAGGGTGGGAGGCGAGGAGCAGTTCTTC.

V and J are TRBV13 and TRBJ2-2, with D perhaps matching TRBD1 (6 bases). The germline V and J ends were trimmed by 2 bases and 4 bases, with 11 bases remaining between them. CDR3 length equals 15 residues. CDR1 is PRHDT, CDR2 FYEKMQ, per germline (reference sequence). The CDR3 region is CASSLPFRGTGELFF. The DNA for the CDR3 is TGTGCCAGCAGCTTACCCTTCAGGGGCACCGGGGAGCTGTTTTTT.

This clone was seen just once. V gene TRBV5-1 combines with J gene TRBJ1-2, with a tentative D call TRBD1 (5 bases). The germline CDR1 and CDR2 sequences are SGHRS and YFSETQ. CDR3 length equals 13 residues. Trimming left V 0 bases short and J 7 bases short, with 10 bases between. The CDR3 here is CASSLAVGAGYTF. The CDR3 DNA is TGCGCCAGCAGCTTGGCCGTTGGGGCTGGCTACACCTTC. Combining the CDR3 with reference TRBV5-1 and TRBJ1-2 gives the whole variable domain KAGVTQTPRYLIKTRGQQVTLSCSPISGHRSVSWYQQTPGQGLQFLFEYFSETQRNKGNFPGRFSGRQFSNSRSEMNVSTLELGDSALYLCASSLAVGAGYTFGSGTRLTVV.

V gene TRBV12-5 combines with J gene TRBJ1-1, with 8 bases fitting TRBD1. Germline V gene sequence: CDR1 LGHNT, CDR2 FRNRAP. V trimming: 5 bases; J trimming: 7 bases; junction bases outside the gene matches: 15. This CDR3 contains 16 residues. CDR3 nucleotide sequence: TGTGCTAGTGGTCCCACAGGGGGGAGGAGTTCGGGTGAAGCTTTCTTT. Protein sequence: CASGPTGGRSSGEAFF.

The CDR3 nucleotides read TGTGCCACCAGTGACCCCAACAGTAACAATGAGCAGTTCTTC. This sequence encodes CATSDPNSNNEQFF. The chain employs TRBV24-1 and TRBJ2-1; D is ambiguous. The CDR3 consists of 14 residues. V was shortened by 4 bases and J by 5 bases, with 11 bases between the two germline ends. Germline CDR1 reads KGHDR; CDR2 reads SFDVKD.

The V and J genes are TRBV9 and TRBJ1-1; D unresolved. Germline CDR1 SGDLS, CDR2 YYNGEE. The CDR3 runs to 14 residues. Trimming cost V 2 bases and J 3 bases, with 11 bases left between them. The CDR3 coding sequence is TGTGCCAGCAGCGTCCTCCCCGGGGACACTGAAGCTTTCTTT. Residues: CASSVLPGDTEAFF.

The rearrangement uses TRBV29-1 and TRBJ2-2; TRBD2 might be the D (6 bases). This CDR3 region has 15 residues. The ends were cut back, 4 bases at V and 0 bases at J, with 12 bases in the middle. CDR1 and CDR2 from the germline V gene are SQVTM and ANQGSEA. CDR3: CSVGRGGANTGELFF. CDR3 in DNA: TGCAGCGTTGGGCGGGGAGGCGCGAACACCGGGGAGCTGTTTTTT.

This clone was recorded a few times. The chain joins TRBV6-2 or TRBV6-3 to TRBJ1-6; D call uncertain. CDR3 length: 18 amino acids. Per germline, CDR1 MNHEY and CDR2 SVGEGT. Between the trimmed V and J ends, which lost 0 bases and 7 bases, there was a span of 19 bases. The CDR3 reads CASSYSEEKPERNSPLHF. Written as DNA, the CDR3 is TGTGCCAGCAGTTACTCGGAGGAGAAACCCGAAAGAAATTCACCCCTCCACTTT.

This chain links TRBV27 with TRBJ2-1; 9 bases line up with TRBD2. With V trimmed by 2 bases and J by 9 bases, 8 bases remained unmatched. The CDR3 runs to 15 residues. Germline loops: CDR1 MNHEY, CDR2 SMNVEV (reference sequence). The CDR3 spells CASSLNGGRAVEQFF. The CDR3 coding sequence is TGTGCCAGCAGTTTAAACGGCGGGAGGGCGGTTGAGCAGTTCTTC.

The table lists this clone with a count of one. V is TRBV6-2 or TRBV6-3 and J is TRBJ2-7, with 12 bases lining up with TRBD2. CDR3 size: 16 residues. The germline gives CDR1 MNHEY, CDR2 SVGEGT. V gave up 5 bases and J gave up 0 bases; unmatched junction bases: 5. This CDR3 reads CASSIGLAGNSYEQYF. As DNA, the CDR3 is TGTGCCAGCAGTATCGGACTAGCGGGGAACTCCTACGAGCAGTACTTC.

The CDR3 sequence is CAWSVGDRGYEQFF. In DNA form, the CDR3 reads TGTGCCTGGAGTGTAGGGGACAGGGGCTATGAGCAGTTCTTC. The gene calls are TRBV30 and TRBJ2-1, with TRBD1 identical over 10 bases. From germline, CDR1 is GTSNPN and CDR2 SVGIG (reference sequence). V gave up 0 bases and J gave up 8 bases; unmatched junction bases: 4. CDR3 length: 14 residues. Using reference TRBV30 and TRBJ2-1 for the parts outside the CDR3, the full variable domain is SQTIHQWPATLVQPVGSPLSLECTVEGTSNPNLYWYRQAAGRGLQLLFYSVGIGQISSEVPQNLSASRPQDRQFILSSKKLLLSDSGFYLCAWSVGDRGYEQFFGPGTRLTVL.

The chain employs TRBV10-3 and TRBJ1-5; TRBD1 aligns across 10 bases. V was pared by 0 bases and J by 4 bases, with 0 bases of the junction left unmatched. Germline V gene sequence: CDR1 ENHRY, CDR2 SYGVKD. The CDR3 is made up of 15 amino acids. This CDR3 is CAISESGQGNQPQHF. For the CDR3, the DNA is TGTGCCATCAGTGAGTCGGGACAGGGGAATCAGCCCCAGCATTTT.

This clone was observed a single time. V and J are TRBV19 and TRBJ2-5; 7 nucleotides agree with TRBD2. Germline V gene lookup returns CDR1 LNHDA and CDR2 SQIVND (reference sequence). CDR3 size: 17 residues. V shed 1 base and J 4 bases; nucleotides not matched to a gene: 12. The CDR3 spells CASSIAGMTGGRETQYF. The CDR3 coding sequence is TGTGCCAGTAGTATAGCGGGGATGACGGGGGGTCGAGAGACCCAGTACTTC.

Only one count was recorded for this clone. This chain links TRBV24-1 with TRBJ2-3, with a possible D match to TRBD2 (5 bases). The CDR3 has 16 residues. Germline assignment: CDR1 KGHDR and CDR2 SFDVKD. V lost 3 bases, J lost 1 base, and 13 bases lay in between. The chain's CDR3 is CATSDPSGGGTDTQYF. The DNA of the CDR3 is TGTGCCACCAGTGATCCCAGCGGAGGAGGCACAGATACGCAGTATTTT.

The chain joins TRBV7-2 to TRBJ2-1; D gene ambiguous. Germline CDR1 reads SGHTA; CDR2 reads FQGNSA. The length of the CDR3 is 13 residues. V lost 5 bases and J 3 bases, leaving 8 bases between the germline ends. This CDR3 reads CASSSVIYNEQFF. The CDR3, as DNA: TGTGCCAGCAGCAGCGTGATCTACAATGAGCAGTTCTTC.

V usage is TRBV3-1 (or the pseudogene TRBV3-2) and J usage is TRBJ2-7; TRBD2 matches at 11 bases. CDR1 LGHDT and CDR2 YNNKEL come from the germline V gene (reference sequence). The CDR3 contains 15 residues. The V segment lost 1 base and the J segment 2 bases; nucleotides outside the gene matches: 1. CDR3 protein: CASSQGLAGPYEQYF. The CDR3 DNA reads TGTGCCAGCAGCCAAGGACTAGCGGGGCCCTACGAGCAGTACTTC.

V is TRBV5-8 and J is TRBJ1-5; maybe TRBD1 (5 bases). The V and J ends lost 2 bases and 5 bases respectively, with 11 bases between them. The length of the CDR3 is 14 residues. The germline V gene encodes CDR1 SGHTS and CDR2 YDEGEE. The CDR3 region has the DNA TGTGCCAGCAGCTTTGGTGTCAGGGATCAGCCCCAGCATTTT. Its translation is CASSFGVRDQPQHF.

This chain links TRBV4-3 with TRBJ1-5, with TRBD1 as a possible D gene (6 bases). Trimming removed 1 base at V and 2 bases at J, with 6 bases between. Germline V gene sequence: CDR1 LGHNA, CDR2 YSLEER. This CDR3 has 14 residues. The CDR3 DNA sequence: TGCGCCAGCAGCCAAGGACAGGGCAATCAGCCCCAGCATTTT. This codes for CASSQGQGNQPQHF.

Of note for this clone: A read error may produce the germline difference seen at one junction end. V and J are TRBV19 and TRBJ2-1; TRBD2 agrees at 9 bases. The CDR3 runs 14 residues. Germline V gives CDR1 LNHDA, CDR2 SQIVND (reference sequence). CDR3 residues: CVSSIGLAGREQFF. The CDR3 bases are TGTGTCAGTAGTATAGGGCTAGCGGGGAGGGAGCAGTTCTTC. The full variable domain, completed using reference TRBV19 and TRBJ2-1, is DGGITQSPKYLFRKEGQNVTLSCEQNLNHDAMYWYRQDPGQGLRLIYYSQIVNDFQKGDIAEGYSVSREKKESFPLTVTSAQKNPTAFYLCVSSIGLAGREQFFGPGTRLTVL.

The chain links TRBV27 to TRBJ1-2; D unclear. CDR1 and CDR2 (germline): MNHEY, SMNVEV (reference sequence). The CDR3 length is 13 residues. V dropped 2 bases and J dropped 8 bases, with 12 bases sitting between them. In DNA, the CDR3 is TGTGCCAGCAGTTTAAGAGGGCCCTGGGGCTACACCTTC. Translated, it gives CASSLRGPWGYTF.

In nucleotides, the CDR3 is TGTGCCAGCAGCCCCCCGACCTACAGGGGTCAGTCCTACGAGCAGTACTTC. It codes for CASSPPTYRGQSYEQYF. The chain links TRBV7-9 to TRBJ2-7, with TRBD1 matching over 7 bases. V gave up 5 bases and J gave up 1 base; unmatched junction bases: 14. The CDR3 consists of 17 residues. Per the germline V gene, CDR1 is SEHNR and CDR2 is FQNEAQ (reference sequence).

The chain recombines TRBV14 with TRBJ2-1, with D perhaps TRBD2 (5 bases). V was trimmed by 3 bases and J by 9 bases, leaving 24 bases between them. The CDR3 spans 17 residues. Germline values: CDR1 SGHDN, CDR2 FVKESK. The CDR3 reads CASSHLIASRAGSEQFF. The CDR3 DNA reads TGTGCCAGCAGCCACCTCATAGCGTCCCGGGCCGGTAGTGAGCAGTTCTTC.

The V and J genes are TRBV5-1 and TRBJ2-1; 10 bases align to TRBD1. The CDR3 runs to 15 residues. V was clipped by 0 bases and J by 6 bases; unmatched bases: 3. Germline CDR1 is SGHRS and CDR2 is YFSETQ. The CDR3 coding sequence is TGCGCCAGCAGCTTGGGACAGGGGGCAAGCAATGAGCAGTTCTTC. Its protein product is CASSLGQGASNEQFF.

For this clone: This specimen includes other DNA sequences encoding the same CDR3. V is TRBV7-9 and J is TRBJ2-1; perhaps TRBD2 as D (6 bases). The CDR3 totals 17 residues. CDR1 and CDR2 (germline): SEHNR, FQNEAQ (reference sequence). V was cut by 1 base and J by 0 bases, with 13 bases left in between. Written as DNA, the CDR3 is TGTGCCAGCAGCTTAGATGGGCCGCGGGGCTCCTACAATGAGCAGTTCTTC. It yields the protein CASSLDGPRGSYNEQFF.

The CDR3 loop is CASSLRTGNGYTF. The CDR3 region has the DNA TGTGCCAGCAGCCTGCGCACCGGGAATGGCTACACCTTC. V usage is TRBV7-8 and J usage is TRBJ1-2, with D hard to call. This CDR3 contains 13 residues. Germline values: CDR1 SGHVS, CDR2 FQNEAQ. Between the trimmed V and J ends, which lost 5 bases and 6 bases, there was a span of 13 bases.